This entry describes one T cell receptor (beta chain). The data are from a study of shared clonotypes between healthy human individuals. The V gene lost 1 base and the J gene lost 1 base, with 10 bases spanning the gap. The CDR3 spans 15 residues. CDR1 and CDR2 (germline): SGHTA, FQGTGA. Here immunoSEQ multiplex PCR was the method, and the copy in TCRdb shows in-frame clones only, minus some. The sample has around 690,000 clones; about 90% are singletons. Source material: memory CD8+ T cells from PBMCs. Sample subset: CD45RO+ cells pooled with CCR7-negative TemRA cells. The chain recombines TRBV7-3 with TRBJ2-5, with D perhaps matching TRBD2 (6 bases). The source is a man aged 18-30 years in good health. Some clones in this sample may be carry-over from other donors' samples. CDR3 sequence: CASSLIGGAQETQYF. The DNA for the CDR3 is TGTGCCAGCAGCTTAATTGGCGGGGCCCAAGAGACCCAGTACTTC. Full variable domain (rest looked up from reference TRBV7-3 and TRBJ2-5): GAGVSQTPSNKVTEKGKYVELRCDPISGHTALYWYRQSLGQGPEFLIYFQGTGAADDSGLPNDRFFAVRPEGSVSTLKIQRTERGDSAVYLCASSLIGGAQETQYFGPGTRLLVL.